This T cell receptor (beta chain) was found in a study of T cell changes during pregnancy in multiple sclerosis. Libraries were prepared by immunoSEQ multiplex PCR; TCRdb keeps only in-frame clonotypes and omits some of them. The sample yields about 61,000 clones, 93% seen once. J lost 2 bases, V lost 2 bases, and 3 bases had no gene match. The germline gives CDR1 SGHKS, CDR2 YYEKEE (reference sequence). The CDR3 covers 15 residues. The material was CD8+ T cells from peripheral blood mononuclear cells, obtained in the third trimester of pregnancy. The source is a female donor with multiple sclerosis, enrolled in a pregnancy study. The J gene is TRBJ2-3, the V gene TRBV5-5; 9 bases map to TRBD2. The CDR3 DNA follows: TGTGCCAGCAGCTTCCGACTAGCGGCCACAGATACGCAGTATTTT. Its translation: CASSFRLAATDTQYF.